This T cell receptor beta chain was obtained from a study of tumor-infiltrating lymphocytes in primary liver carcinoma. General observations from the study: Tumors carried a top-250-clone fraction significantly exceeding that of blood (p = 0.039).

Reverse transcription of 500 ng total RNA with a constant-region primer produced TCR beta cDNA. Three nested multiplex PCR rounds of slightly modified ARM-PCR generated TCR beta libraries. PCR rounds one and two used TRBV1-TRBV30 forward primers with a C-beta reverse primer for roughly 9 cycles each. From the multiplex PCR reads, TCRdb called clonotypes with MiXCR, one entry per CDR3 protein. The data show about 210,000 distinct CDR3 sequences, with about 85% seen just once and approximately 18% held by the top ten. Germline V CDR1 and CDR2: MNHNY, SVGAGI (reference sequence). The CDR3 loop spans 14 amino acids. The ends were cut back, 6 bases at V and 4 bases at J, with 15 bases in the middle. The source material, roughly 18-31 mg of unsorted bulk tissue, was used to co-extract RNA and DNA. Every patient had chronic HBV infection and was treatment-naive. Comments on this clonotype: What it binds is not known.

The chain couples TRBV6-6 to TRBJ1-2, with D unclear. Sequenced input: tumor tissue from primary liver carcinoma. The receptor's source is a man in his forties with primary liver carcinoma and hepatitis B virus infection. The CDR3 reads CASSTDTGFYGYTF. The CDR3 nucleotides read TGTGCCAGCAGCACCGACACGGGTTTCTATGGCTACACCTTC.